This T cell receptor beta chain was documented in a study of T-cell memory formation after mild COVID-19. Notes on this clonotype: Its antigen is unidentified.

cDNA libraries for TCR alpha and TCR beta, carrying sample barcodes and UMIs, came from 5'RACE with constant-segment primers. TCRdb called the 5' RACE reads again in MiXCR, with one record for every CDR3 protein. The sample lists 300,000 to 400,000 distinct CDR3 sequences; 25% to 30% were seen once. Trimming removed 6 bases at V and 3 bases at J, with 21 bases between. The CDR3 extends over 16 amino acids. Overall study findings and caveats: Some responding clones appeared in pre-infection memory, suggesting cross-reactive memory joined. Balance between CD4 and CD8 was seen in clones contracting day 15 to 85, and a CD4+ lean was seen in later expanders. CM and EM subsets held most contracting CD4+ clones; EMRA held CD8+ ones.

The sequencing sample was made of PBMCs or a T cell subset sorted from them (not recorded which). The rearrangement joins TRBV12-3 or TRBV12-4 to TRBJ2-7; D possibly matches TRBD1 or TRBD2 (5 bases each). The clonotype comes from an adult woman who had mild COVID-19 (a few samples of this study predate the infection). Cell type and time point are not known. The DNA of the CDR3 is TGTGCCAGCAGCCTTCGGACGGCAAGGGACCTCTACGAGCAGTACTTC. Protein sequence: CASSLRTARDLYEQYF.